This TCR beta chain was captured in a study of blood T cell repertoires in COVID-19. Study-level information: Italy, Spain and the United States were the sources of the convalescent and acute COVID-19 samples. T cells, B-cell-depleted T cells, or PBMCs provided the cDNA or gDNA that served as material.

Authors' processing steps: Amplification with reference gene primers provided the estimates of nucleated cell counts. TCRdb keeps only in-frame clones here, not all; method: immunoSEQ multiplex PCR. The V and J calls and clone size are taken from that table; D and trimming were inferred from the DNA. This sample yields about 240,000 clones, of which 70% to 90% are seen a single time; approximately 6.3% belongs to the top ten. Deletions cut 1 base from V and 2 bases from J, with 9 bases between. There are 14 residues in the CDR3. CDR1 is SGHNT, CDR2 YENEEA, per germline. This receptor was obtained from a woman aged 60-75 years with active or convalescent COVID-19. The chain joins TRBV11-3 to TRBJ2-7, with D perhaps matching TRBD1 (5 bases). The specimen sequenced was peripheral blood. CDR3 loop: CASSLVQGTYEQYF. CDR3 nucleotide sequence: TGTGCCAGCAGCTTAGTTCAGGGTACCTACGAGCAGTACTTC.